The present entry profiles one T cell receptor (beta chain) with its context. Antigen unknown. A much larger clone differs from this one at a single base, so this may be a read error. These data come from a study of tumor and adjacent non-tumor tissue in lung cancer. Overall study results and limits: Patients with more diverse tumor TCRs had worse survival. In normal lung, the top 100 clones were significantly more dominant than in tumor.

Three rounds of nested PCR, following a modified ARM-PCR protocol, produced the TCRbeta library. TCRdb redid the calling of the multiplex PCR reads with MiXCR, one entry per CDR3 protein. Among 130,000 or so distinct CDR3 sequences listed, about 66% were seen once. RNA was extracted from bulk tissue without any cell sorting. Newly diagnosed lung cancer patients had thoracic surgery in China, August–late 2014, without prior chemotherapy. The CDR3 spans 13 residues. With 4 bases removed from V and 5 bases from J, the gap between germline ends came to 11 bases. CDR1 is SGHVS and CDR2 is FQNEAQ in the germline V gene.

This sequence joins TRBV7-8 and TRBJ2-5; perhaps TRBD2 as D (5 bases). The sequence came from a young man with non-small cell lung cancer. What was sequenced was lung tumor tissue. In DNA form, the CDR3 reads TGTGCCAGCAGCTGGGTAGGCGGGGAGACCCAGTACTTC. Encoded protein: CASSWVGGETQYF.